One sample yielded the 9 T cell receptor beta chains listed below, sequenced in a study of shared clonotypes between healthy human individuals. Method: immunoSEQ multiplex PCR; TCRdb's copy keeps in-frame clones and lacks some. The sample has about 1,500,000 clones; around 97% are singletons. The source material was naive CD4+ T cells sorted from blood. Subset denoted: CD45RA+ positively selected. These receptors were obtained from a man aged 30 to 45 in good health.

This CDR3 reads CASSKGRGRAYNEQFF. In DNA form, the CDR3 reads TGTGCCAGCAGTAAAGGCCGGGGGAGGGCTTACAATGAGCAGTTCTTC. V and J are TRBV11-2 and TRBJ2-1; TRBD2 agrees at 7 bases. This CDR3 is built from 16 residues. CDR1 SGHAT and CDR2 FQNNGV come from the germline V gene. The V and J ends lost 6 bases and 4 bases, in that order; junction bases with no gene match: 12.

The rearrangement uses TRBV13 and TRBJ1-4; the match to TRBD1 covers 11 bases. Trimming removed 2 bases from V and 7 bases from J; junction bases left unmatched: 12. The V gene's germline CDR1 is PRHDT and CDR2 FYEKMQ (reference sequence). The CDR3 runs to 18 residues. The CDR3 sequence: CASSLRGQGVGIGEKLFF. In DNA form, the CDR3 reads TGTGCCAGCAGCTTAAGGGGACAGGGGGTAGGTATCGGTGAAAAACTGTTTTTT.

The chain uses TRBV9 and TRBJ1-2, with 7 bases aligning to TRBD1. After removal of 4 bases from V and 0 bases from J, the junction contained 3 bases not matched to a gene. This CDR3 region has 14 residues. In germline, CDR1 is SGDLS, CDR2 YYNGEE. The CDR3 region is CASSRQGANYGYTF. The CDR3 region has the DNA TGTGCCAGCAGCCGGCAGGGGGCTAACTATGGCTACACCTTC.

V gene TRBV6-6 combines with J gene TRBJ2-7; 11 bases match TRBD2. V gave up 6 bases and J gave up 2 bases; unmatched junction bases: 3. The germline V gene has CDR1 MNHNY and CDR2 SVGAGI (reference sequence). The CDR3 sequence is 14 residues long. CDR3 DNA sequence: TGTGCCAGCAGGGTGACTAGCGGGACCTACGAGCAGTACTTC. Translated: CASRVTSGTYEQYF.

As to this clone: Other DNA sequences in this specimen translate into the identical CDR3. The gene calls are TRBV5-1 and TRBJ2-5; a weak D match, TRBD1 (5 bases). CDR3 length: 14 residues. Germline V gene data show CDR1 as SGHRS and CDR2 as YFSETQ. Trimming stripped 0 bases from V and 5 bases from J, with 11 bases between. In DNA, the CDR3 is TGCGCCAGCAGCTTGGGGCAGGGATCGGAGACCCAGTACTTC. This codes for CASSLGQGSETQYF.

This rearrangement joins TRBV5-5 to TRBJ2-5; D gene ambiguous. The germline V and J ends were trimmed by 0 bases and 3 bases, with 6 bases remaining between them. This CDR3 contains 13 residues. Germline CDR1 SGHKS, CDR2 YYEKEE (reference sequence). The CDR3 reads CASSLAFEETQYF. Here the CDR3 DNA reads TGTGCCAGCAGCTTGGCTTTCGAAGAGACCCAGTACTTC.

CDR3 sequence reads: CASRDGARYEQYF. CDR3 in DNA: TGTGCCAGCAGAGACGGGGCTCGCTACGAGCAGTACTTC. The chain couples TRBV2 to TRBJ2-7; D might be TRBD1 or TRBD2, each matching 5 bases. This CDR3 contains 13 residues. V was pared by 6 bases and J by 3 bases, with 12 bases between. Germline V gives CDR1 SNHLY, CDR2 FYNNEI.

The chain is built from TRBV30 and TRBJ2-7, with 8 bases identical to TRBD2. The CDR3 is 11 residues long. Germline loops: CDR1 GTSNPN, CDR2 SVGIG (reference sequence). V dropped 6 bases and J dropped 6; count of bases not matched to a gene: 4. The CDR3 nucleotides read TGTGCCTGCCACGCGGGAGGCGAGCAGTACTTC. This codes for CACHAGGEQYF.

This chain links TRBV6-5 with TRBJ2-7, with D tentatively TRBD1 or TRBD2 (7 bases each). Trimming shortened V by 2 bases and J by 3 bases, and 14 bases separated the two germline ends. CDR1 is MNHEY, CDR2 SVGAGI, per germline. The CDR3 totals 15 residues. CDR3 sequence (DNA): TGTGCCAGCAGTTACGCAGGGGGGGGTTTCTACGAGCAGTACTTC. Residues: CASSYAGGGFYEQYF.